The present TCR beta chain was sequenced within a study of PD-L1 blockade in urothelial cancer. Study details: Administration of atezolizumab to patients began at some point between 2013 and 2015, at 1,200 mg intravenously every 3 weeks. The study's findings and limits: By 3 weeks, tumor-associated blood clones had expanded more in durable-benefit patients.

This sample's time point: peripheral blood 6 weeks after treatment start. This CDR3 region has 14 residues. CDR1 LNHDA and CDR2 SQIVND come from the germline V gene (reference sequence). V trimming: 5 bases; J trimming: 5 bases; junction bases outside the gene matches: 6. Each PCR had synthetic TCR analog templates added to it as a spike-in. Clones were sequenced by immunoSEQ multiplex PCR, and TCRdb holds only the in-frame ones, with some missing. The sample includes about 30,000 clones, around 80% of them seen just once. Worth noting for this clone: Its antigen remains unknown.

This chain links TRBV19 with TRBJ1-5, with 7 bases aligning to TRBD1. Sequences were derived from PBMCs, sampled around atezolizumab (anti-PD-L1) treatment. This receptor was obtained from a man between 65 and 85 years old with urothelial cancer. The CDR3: CASSVTQGDQPQHF. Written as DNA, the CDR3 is TGTGCCAGTAGTGTTACTCAGGGGGATCAGCCCCAGCATTTT.